What follows describes a single T cell receptor beta chain. This record comes from a study of blood T cell repertoires in COVID-19. The overall study: Whether acute or convalescent, the COVID-19 samples came from the United States, Italy and Spain. PBMCs, B-cell-depleted T cells, or T cells were the source of the cDNA or gDNA that made up the material.

V shed 2 bases and J shed 8 bases, with 9 bases lying between them. The CDR3 contains 12 residues. From germline, CDR1 is SGHNT and CDR2 YENEEA. Original data processing: Estimated nucleated cell counts came from reference gene primer amplification. Assay used: immunoSEQ multiplex PCR; TCRdb lists only in-frame clones, some missing. The V and J calls and the clone size are those of that table, but D and trimming were determined from the DNA. Among roughly 53,000 clones listed, about 70% were seen once. This TCR was recovered from a man in his fifties with active or convalescent COVID-19. V and J are TRBV11-3 and TRBJ1-2, with D perhaps TRBD1 (5 bases). The sequenced material came from peripheral blood. In nucleotides, the CDR3 is TGTGCCAGCAGCTTACAGGGCCAAGGCTACACCTTC. Encoded protein: CASSLQGQGYTF.